These 14 T cell receptor beta chains were sequenced from one sample in a study of blood T cell repertoires in COVID-19. Assay used: immunoSEQ multiplex PCR; TCRdb lists only in-frame clones, some missing. The sample lists roughly 40,000 clones; 80% to 90% were seen once. Sequenced material: peripheral blood. All receptors derive from a woman aged 70-85 years with acute or convalescent COVID-19.

The gene calls are TRBV7-8 and TRBJ2-2, with TRBD1 identical over 7 bases. The germline V gene encodes CDR1 SGHVS and CDR2 FQNEAQ. CDR3 length: 17 residues. J was trimmed by 0 bases and V by 0 bases; bases with no gene match: 4. The CDR3 reads CASSLAMGQTNTGELFF. CDR3 DNA: TGTGCCAGCAGCTTAGCCATGGGACAGACGAACACCGGGGAGCTGTTTTTT. Full variable domain (outside the CDR3, taken from reference TRBV7-8 and TRBJ2-2): GAGVSQSPRYKVAKRGQDVALRCDPISGHVSLFWYQQALGQGPEFLTYFQNEAQLDKSGLPSDRFFAERPEGSVSTLKIQRTQQEDSAVYLCASSLAMGQTNTGELFFGEGSRLTVL.

The chain joins TRBV6-5 to TRBJ1-1; D not certain. This CDR3 region has 13 residues. Trimming cost V 4 bases and J 2 bases, with 8 bases left between them. Germline V CDR1 and CDR2: MNHEY, SVGAGI. The DNA for the CDR3 is TGTGCCAGCAGTTTCAGGACTAACACTGAAGCTTTCTTT. Amino acid sequence: CASSFRTNTEAFF.

V is TRBV11-3 and J is TRBJ1-1; 8 nucleotides align to TRBD1. There are 18 residues in the CDR3. Germline V lookup: CDR1 SGHNT, CDR2 YENEEA. J lost 3 bases, V lost 4 bases, and 16 bases had no gene match. CDR3 nucleotide sequence: TGTGCCAGCAGCTATTCACCTAACCTGGACAGGGAGGACACTGAAGCTTTCTTT. This translates into CASSYSPNLDREDTEAFF. Based on the CDR3 plus reference TRBV11-3 and TRBJ1-1, the full variable domain is EAGVVQSPRYKIIEKKQPVAFWCNPISGHNTLYWYLQNLGQGPELLIRYENEEAVDDSQLPKDRFSAERLKGVDSTLKIQPAELGDSAVYLCASSYSPNLDREDTEAFFGQGTRLTVV.

This clone was seen a few times. The chain links TRBV19 to TRBJ1-4; D is uncertain. The CDR3 is made up of 13 amino acids. Germline CDR1 and CDR2: LNHDA and SQIVND (reference sequence). The V gene lost 5 bases and the J gene lost 7 bases, with 11 bases spanning the gap. The DNA of the CDR3 is TGTGCCAGTAGTGGTGACACTTCTGAAAAACTGTTTTTT. Its protein product is CASSGDTSEKLFF.

The V gene is TRBV14, the J gene TRBJ1-2; a weak D match, TRBD1 (5 bases). The CDR3 sequence is 13 residues long. CDR1 is SGHDN, CDR2 FVKESK, per germline. The V end was cut by 4 bases, the J end by 3 bases, with 9 bases between. CDR3 nucleotides: TGTGCCAGCAGCCCGGGGGGGGACTATGGCTACACCTTC. Amino acids: CASSPGGDYGYTF.

This clone was picked up a small number of times. The V gene is TRBV5-4, the J gene TRBJ2-3; D unclear. Per the germline V gene, CDR1 is SGHNT and CDR2 is YYREEE (reference sequence). The CDR3 has 13 residues. The V gene lost 2 bases and the J gene lost 6 bases, with 10 bases spanning the gap. The CDR3 coding sequence is TGTGCCAGCAGCTTACCACTCGAGGATACGCAGTATTTT. Its protein is CASSLPLEDTQYF.

V usage is TRBV28 and J usage is TRBJ1-5; D gene unclear. Trimming left V 2 bases short and J 4 bases short, with 9 bases between. Germline CDR1 reads MDHEN; CDR2 reads SYDVKM. CDR3 length: 14 residues. The CDR3 protein is CASSLNSENQPQHF. Written as DNA, the CDR3 is TGTGCCAGCAGTTTAAATTCGGAGAATCAGCCCCAGCATTTT.

J is TRBJ1-1 and V is TRBV7-2, with 8 bases identical to TRBD1. V trimming: 5 bases; J trimming: 0 bases; junction bases outside the gene matches: 5. Per germline, CDR1 SGHTA and CDR2 FQGNSA. This CDR3 has 15 residues. The CDR3 DNA follows: TGTGCCAGCAGCCAACAGGGGGTAGTGAACACTGAAGCTTTCTTT. Amino acid sequence: CASSQQGVVNTEAFF.

V usage is TRBV14 and J usage is TRBJ2-3; TRBD1 aligns across 7 bases. CDR1 and CDR2 from the germline V gene are SGHDN and FVKESK. CDR3 size: 16 residues. The V segment lost 2 bases and the J segment 3 bases; nucleotides outside the gene matches: 8. This CDR3 is CASSQRTGAITDTQYF. The CDR3 region has the DNA TGTGCCAGCAGCCAAAGGACAGGTGCGATTACAGATACGCAGTATTTT. The entire variable domain, with the rest obtained from reference TRBV14 and TRBJ2-3, is as follows: EAGVTQFPSHSVIEKGQTVTLRCDPISGHDNLYWYRRVMGKEIKFLLHFVKESKQDESGMPNNRFLAERTGGTYSTLKVQPAELEDSGVYFCASSQRTGAITDTQYFGPGTRLTVL.

This chain uses TRBV28 with TRBJ2-7, with a weak D call TRBD2 (5 bases). With 7 bases removed from V and 1 base from J, the gap between germline ends came to 14 bases. Germline CDR1 reads MDHEN; CDR2 reads SYDVKM. The CDR3 is made up of 14 amino acids. CDR3 in amino acids: CASNSDRLSYEQYV. The CDR3 DNA reads TGTGCCAGCAATAGCGACCGGTTATCCTACGAGCAGTACGTC.

The CDR3 here is CASSDEMNTEAFF. The CDR3 bases are TGTGCCAGCAGTGACGAGATGAACACTGAAGCTTTCTTT. This chain joins TRBV6-4 and TRBJ1-1; D is uncertain. Per germline, CDR1 MRHNA and CDR2 SNTAGT. This CDR3 region has 13 residues. The germline V and J ends were trimmed by 2 bases and 0 bases, with 4 bases remaining between them.

This clone was seen once. This chain joins TRBV11-2 and TRBJ2-5, with 9 bases lining up with TRBD2. From germline, CDR1 is SGHAT and CDR2 FQNNGV. Trimming removed 5 bases from V and 7 bases from J; junction bases left unmatched: 5. This CDR3 has 13 amino acids. The CDR3 region is CASSGAGGGTQYF. The CDR3, as DNA: TGTGCCAGCAGCGGAGCGGGAGGCGGGACCCAGTACTTC.

The chain's CDR3 is CASSQENGGGYGAFF. CDR3 nucleotide sequence: TGCGCCAGCAGCCAAGAAAACGGGGGAGGGTACGGGGCTTTCTTT. The V gene is TRBV4-1, the J gene TRBJ1-1; TRBD1 might be the D (5 bases). V was shortened by 0 bases and J by 11 bases, with 19 bases between the two germline ends. The CDR3 is 15 amino acids. Germline V gene sequence: CDR1 MGHRA, CDR2 YSYEKL.

The chain uses TRBV29-1 and TRBJ1-4, with D possibly matching TRBD1 (5 bases). The V and J ends lost 0 bases and 9 bases respectively, with 14 bases between them. The CDR3 spans 14 residues. CDR1 is SQVTM and CDR2 is ANQGSEA in the germline V gene. CDR3 DNA sequence: TGCAGCGTTGAAGATAGCCAGGGCCGTAAAAAACTGTTTTTT. This gives the protein CSVEDSQGRKKLFF.